The sequence of this TCR beta chain was determined in a study of blood T cell repertoires in COVID-19. Study-wide background: In each case, the material was cDNA or gDNA derived from T cells, B-cell-depleted T cells, or PBMCs.

Seattle cases were enrolled at active infection and followed longitudinally. TCRdb's table, derived via immunoSEQ multiplex PCR, lists solely in-frame clones and lacks some. The data show fewer than 700,000 clones, roughly nine tenths seen once. Looked up from germline, CDR1 is SGHRS and CDR2 is YFSETQ. Trimming left V 2 bases short and J 4 bases short, with 12 bases between. The CDR3 extends over 14 amino acids. The gene calls are TRBV5-1 and TRBJ1-2; D unclear. Sequenced material: peripheral blood. The sequence derives from a woman aged 50 to 65 with COVID-19, enrolled during active disease. The CDR3 reads CASSLTPGSYGYTF. CDR3 sequence (DNA): TGCGCCAGCAGCTTAACCCCGGGTTCCTATGGCTACACCTTC.